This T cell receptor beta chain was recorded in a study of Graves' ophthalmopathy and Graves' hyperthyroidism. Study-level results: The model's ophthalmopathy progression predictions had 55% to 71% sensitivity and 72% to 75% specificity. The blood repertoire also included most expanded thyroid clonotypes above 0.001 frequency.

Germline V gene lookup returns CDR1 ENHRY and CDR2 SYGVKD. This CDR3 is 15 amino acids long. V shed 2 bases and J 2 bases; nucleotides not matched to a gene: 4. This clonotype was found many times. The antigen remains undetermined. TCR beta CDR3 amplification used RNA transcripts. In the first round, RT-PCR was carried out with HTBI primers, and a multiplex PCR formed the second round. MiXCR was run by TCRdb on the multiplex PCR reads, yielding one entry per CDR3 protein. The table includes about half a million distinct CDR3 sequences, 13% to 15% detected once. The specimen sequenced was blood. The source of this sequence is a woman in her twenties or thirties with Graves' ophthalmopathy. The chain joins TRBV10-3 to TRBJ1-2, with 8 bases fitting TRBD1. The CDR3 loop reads CAISERTGTNYGYTF. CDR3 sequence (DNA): TGTGCCATCAGTGAGCGGACAGGGACAAACTATGGCTACACCTTC.